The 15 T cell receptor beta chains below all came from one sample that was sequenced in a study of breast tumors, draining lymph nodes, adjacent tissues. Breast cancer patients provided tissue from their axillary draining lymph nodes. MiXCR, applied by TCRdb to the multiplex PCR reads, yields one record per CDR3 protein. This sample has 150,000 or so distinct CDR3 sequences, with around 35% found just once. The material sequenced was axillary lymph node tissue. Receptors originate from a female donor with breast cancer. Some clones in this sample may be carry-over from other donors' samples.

CDR3 in amino acids: CATSDTNGGYEQYF. The CDR3 bases are TGTGCCACCAGTGATACCAACGGGGGCTACGAGCAGTACTTC. J is TRBJ2-7 and V is TRBV24-1, with TRBD2 as a possible D gene (6 bases). V lost 3 bases and J 3 bases, leaving 11 bases between the germline ends. The CDR3 length is 14 residues. Germline loops: CDR1 KGHDR, CDR2 SFDVKD.

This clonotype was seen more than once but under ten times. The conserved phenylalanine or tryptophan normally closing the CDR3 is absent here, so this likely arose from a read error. DNA of the CDR3: TGTGCCAGCAGTGACGCTAGCGGACCCCCTTACGAGCAGTACCTC. Amino acids: CASSDASGPPYEQYL. The chain is built from TRBV6-1 and TRBJ2-7; 7 bases match TRBD2. Losses at the gene ends were 3 bases for V and 4 bases for J; bases not matched to a gene: 9. Germline V lookup: CDR1 MNHNS, CDR2 SASEGT. This CDR3 has 15 residues.

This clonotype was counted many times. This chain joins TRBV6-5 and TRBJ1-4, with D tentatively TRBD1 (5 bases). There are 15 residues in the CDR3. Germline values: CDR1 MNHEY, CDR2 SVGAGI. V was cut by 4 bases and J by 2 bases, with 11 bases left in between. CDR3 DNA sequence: TGTGCCAGCAGTTTGAGCGGGGGGACTAATGAAAAACTGTTTTTT. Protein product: CASSLSGGTNEKLFF.

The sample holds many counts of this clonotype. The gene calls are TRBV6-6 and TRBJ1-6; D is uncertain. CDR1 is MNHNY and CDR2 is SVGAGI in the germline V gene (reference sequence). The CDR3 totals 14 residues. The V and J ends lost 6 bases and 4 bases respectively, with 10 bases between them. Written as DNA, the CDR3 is TGTGCCAGCAGACTGGGCCAGTATAATTCACCCCTCCACTTT. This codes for CASRLGQYNSPLHF.

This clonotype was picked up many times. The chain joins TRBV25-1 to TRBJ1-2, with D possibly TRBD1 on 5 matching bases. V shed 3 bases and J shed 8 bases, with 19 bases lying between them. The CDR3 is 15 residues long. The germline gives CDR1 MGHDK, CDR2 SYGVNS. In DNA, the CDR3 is TGTGCCAGCAGTGACCACACAGGAGGGGTTCGCGGCTACACCTTC. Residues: CASSDHTGGVRGYTF.

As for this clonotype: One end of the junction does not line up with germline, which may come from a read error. CDR3 loop: CASSLIQGIGTGAFF. In DNA form, the CDR3 reads TGTGCCAGCAGCTTAATTCAGGGTATCGGCACTGGAGCTTTCTTT. The J gene is TRBJ1-1, the V gene TRBV5-5; D is possibly TRBD1 (5 bases). CDR3 size: 15 residues. Germline V gives CDR1 SGHKS, CDR2 YYEKEE (reference sequence).

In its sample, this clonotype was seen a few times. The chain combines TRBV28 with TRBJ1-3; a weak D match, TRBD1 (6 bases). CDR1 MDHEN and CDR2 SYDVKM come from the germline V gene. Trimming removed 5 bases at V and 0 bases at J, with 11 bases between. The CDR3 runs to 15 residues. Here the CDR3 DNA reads TGTGCCAGCAGTAAGACAGGTTTCTCTGGAAACACCATATATTTT. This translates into CASSKTGFSGNTIYF. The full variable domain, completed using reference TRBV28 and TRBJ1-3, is DVKVTQSSRYLVKRTGEKVFLECVQDMDHENMFWYRQDPGLGLRLIYFSYDVKMKEKGDIPEGYSVSREKKERFSLILESASTNQTSMYLCASSKTGFSGNTIYFGEGSWLTVV.

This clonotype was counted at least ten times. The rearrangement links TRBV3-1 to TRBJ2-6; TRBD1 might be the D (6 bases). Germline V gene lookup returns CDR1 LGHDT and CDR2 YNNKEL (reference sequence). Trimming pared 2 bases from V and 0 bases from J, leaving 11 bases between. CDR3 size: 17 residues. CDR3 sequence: CASSQLQGHSGANVLTF. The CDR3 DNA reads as TGTGCCAGCAGCCAACTACAGGGCCACTCTGGGGCCAACGTCCTGACTTTC.

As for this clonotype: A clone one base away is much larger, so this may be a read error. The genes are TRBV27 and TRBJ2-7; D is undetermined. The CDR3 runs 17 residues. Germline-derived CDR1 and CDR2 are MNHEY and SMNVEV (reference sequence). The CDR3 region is CTSSPAQRLTPFYEQYF. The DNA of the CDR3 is TGTACCAGCAGTCCCGCACAGCGACTTACCCCTTTTTACGAGCAGTACTTC.

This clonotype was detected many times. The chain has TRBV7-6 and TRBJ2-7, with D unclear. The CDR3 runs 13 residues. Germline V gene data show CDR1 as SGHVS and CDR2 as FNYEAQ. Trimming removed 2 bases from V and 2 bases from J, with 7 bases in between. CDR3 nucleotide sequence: TGTGCCAGCAGCTTATATGCAACCTACGAGCAGTACTTC. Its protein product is CASSLYATYEQYF.

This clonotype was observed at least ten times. CDR3 region: CASSPSGVRTDTQYF. The CDR3 bases are TGTGCCAGCAGTCCGAGCGGGGTAAGGACAGATACGCAGTATTTT. The chain is built from TRBV6-1 and TRBJ2-3; TRBD2 agrees at 7 bases. Germline CDR1 reads MNHNS; CDR2 reads SASEGT. J gave up 3 bases and V 5 bases, and 8 bases lay outside the gene matches. This CDR3 contains 15 residues.

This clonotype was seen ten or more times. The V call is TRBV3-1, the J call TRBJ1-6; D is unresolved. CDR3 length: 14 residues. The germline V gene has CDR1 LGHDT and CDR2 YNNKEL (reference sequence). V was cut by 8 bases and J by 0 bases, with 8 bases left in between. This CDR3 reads CASRDRSYNSPLHF. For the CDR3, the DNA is TGTGCCAGCCGAGACCGCTCCTATAATTCACCCCTCCACTTT.

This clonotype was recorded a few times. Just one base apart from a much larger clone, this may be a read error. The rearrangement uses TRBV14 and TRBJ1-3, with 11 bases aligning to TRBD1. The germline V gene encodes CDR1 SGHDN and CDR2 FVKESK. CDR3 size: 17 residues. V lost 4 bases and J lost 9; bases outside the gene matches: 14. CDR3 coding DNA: TGTGCCAGCAGCCCGAATATTGGACAGGGGGCGAGAACCACCATATATTTT. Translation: CASSPNIGQGARTTIYF.

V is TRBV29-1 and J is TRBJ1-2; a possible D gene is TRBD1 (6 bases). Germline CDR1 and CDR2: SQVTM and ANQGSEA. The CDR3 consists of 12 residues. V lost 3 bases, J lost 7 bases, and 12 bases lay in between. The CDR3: CSVDLQGAGYTF. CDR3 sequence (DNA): TGCAGCGTTGACCTACAGGGAGCTGGCTACACCTTC.

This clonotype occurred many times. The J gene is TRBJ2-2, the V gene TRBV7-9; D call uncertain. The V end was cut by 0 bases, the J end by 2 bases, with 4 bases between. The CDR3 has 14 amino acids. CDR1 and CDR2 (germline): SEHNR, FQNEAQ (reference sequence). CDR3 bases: TGTGCCAGCAGCTTAGCGCGAAACACCGGGGAGCTGTTTTTT. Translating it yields CASSLARNTGELFF.